This TCR beta chain derives from a study of shared clonotypes between healthy human individuals. Study-wide findings and caveats: When compared with the clonotypes that were shared by all four sorted-subset donors, the non-shared clonotypes turned out to have lower generation probabilities.

As concerns this clone: Its antigen is undetermined. Other DNA sequences from this sample encode an identical CDR3 as well.

The run depth of the assay was deep. The repertoire was sequenced with immunoSEQ multiplex PCR; TCRdb's copy has only in-frame clones and lacks some. The sample consists of millions of clones, about 93% of them appearing once. Naive CD8 cells lacked CD45RO and underwent positive selection for CCR7, leaving out terminally differentiated effector memory CD45RA+ cells. Sequences were obtained from naive CD8+ T cells from PBMCs. This clonotype was sampled from a man between 18 and 35 years old in good health. Some clones in this sample may be carry-over from other donors' samples.

The CDR3 DNA reads TGCGCCAGCAGCCAAGGAACTGGGGGCCGAGAGACCCAGTACTTC. Translating it yields CASSQGTGGRETQYF. The rearrangement uses TRBV4-3 and TRBJ2-5; perhaps TRBD1 as D (6 bases). Trimming removed 1 base at V and 4 bases at J, with 13 bases between. This CDR3 spans 15 amino acids. Germline CDR1 and CDR2: LGHNA and YSLEER.